The rows below give T cell receptor beta chains drawn from one sample of a study of T cells after yellow fever vaccination. TCRdb redid the calling of the 5' RACE reads with MiXCR, one entry per CDR3 protein. Of 35,000 to 55,000 distinct CDR3 sequences in the sample, approximately 6.3% were seen once. Sample: CD8+ T cells not binding an NS4B(214-222) dextramer, sorted from PBMCs, taken 45 days after the yellow fever booster vaccination. The receptors were gathered from a man aged 25 to 45 who received the YFV17D yellow fever vaccine. CDR3s include the opening cysteine and the closing phenylalanine or tryptophan. The D gene is left open where the match is weak. Part of the rows lack a size; the others show once, few, many or a class for expanded clones.

TRBJ2-5 - many TRBV29-1 TGCAGCGTCCCCCCGGGACGTCAAGAGACCCAGTACTTC CSVPPGRQETQYF
TRBJ2-7 - many TRBV5-1 TGCGCCAGCAGCTTGTCGGACGGAGGAGACCTCTACGAGCAGTACTTC CASSLSDGGDLYEQYF
TRBJ2-1 TRBD2 many TRBV29-1 TGCAGCGCCGAATACGGGCGGGAGGCCCAATATGAGCAGTTCTTC CSAEYGREAQYEQFF
TRBJ2-1 TRBD2 many TRBV6-2/TRBV6-3 TGTGCCAGCAGTGCTACGACTAGCGGTATTTACAATGAGCAGTTCTTC CASSATTSGIYNEQFF
TRBJ2-1 - many TRBV6-5 TGTGCCAGCAGGGGACTTCTCAATGAGCAGTTCTTC CASRGLLNEQFF
TRBJ2-7 - many TRBV7-9 TGTGCCAGCAGCTCCGGGGATCAAAGGGAGCACTTC CASSSGDQREHF
TRBJ2-1 - - TRBV7-2 TGTGCCACCCGGGGCGAAAGCTCCTACAATGAGCAGTTCTTC CATRGESSYNEQFF
TRBJ2-1 - many TRBV24-1 TGTGCCACCAGTGATTTTCTCGGTGAGCAGTTCTTC CATSDFLGEQFF
TRBJ2-3 - many TRBV7-2 TGTGCCAGCAGCTTAGCGGCCCTAATCGTAGATACGCAGTATTTT CASSLAALIVDTQYF
TRBJ2-3 TRBD2 many TRBV27 TGTGCCAGCAGTCCGACTAGCGGGTTCACAGATACGCAGTATTTT CASSPTSGFTDTQYF
TRBJ1-2 - few TRBV2 TGTGCCACCCTAAGGGCAGGGGAAGGCTACACCTTC CATLRAGEGYTF
TRBJ2-7 TRBD2 many TRBV7-8 TGTGCCAGCAGCTTACCCCTAGCGGGAGAAACCTACGAGCAGTACTTC CASSLPLAGETYEQYF
TRBJ2-1 TRBD2 many TRBV24-1 TGTGCCACCAGTACTTCCTACCAAGAGCGGGAGGGCGGGGGTGAGCAGTTCTTC CATSTSYQEREGGGEQFF
TRBJ2-1 TRBD2 many TRBV29-1 TGCAGCGTTGAACCAAGGGGCAGCCTTCCTAGCGGGAGTGTATATGAGCAGTTCTTC CSVEPRGSLPSGSVYEQFF
TRBJ2-7 - many TRBV20-1 TGCAGTGCTAGTTGGGGGACCCTGGGATACGAGCAGTACTTC CSASWGTLGYEQYF
TRBJ2-1 TRBD2 many TRBV2 TGTGCCACCCAGCGGGAGGACTCTCAGTTCTTC CATQREDSQFF
TRBJ2-1 - many TRBV9 TGTGCCAGCAGCGTACCATACGACGGGACTCACCCTCGGGACTACAATGAGCAGTTCTTC CASSVPYDGTHPRDYNEQFF
TRBJ2-5 - many TRBV3-1 TGTGCCAGCAGCCAAGATTCACACCAAGAGACCCAGTACTTC CASSQDSHQETQYF
TRBJ2-1 TRBD2 many TRBV5-1 TGCGCCAGCAGCTTGGCGACTAGCGGACACAATGAGCAGTTCTTC CASSLATSGHNEQFF
TRBJ2-1 TRBD2 many TRBV15 TGTGCCACCAGCGCTAGCGGGATAGGGGCCTCCTACAATGAGCAGTTCTTC CATSASGIGASYNEQFF
TRBJ1-1 TRBD1 many TRBV27 TGTGCCAGCGGAGCTTTCTACGGGGTGGGGACAGGGGAGACTGAAGCTTTCTTT CASGAFYGVGTGETEAFF
TRBJ2-3 TRBD1 many TRBV12-3/TRBV12-4 TGTGCCAGCCAGGGGACAGGGGGCACAGATACGCAGTATTTT CASQGTGGTDTQYF
TRBJ2-1 - few TRBV19 TGTGCCAGTAGTATTCGGGCTGGCTCCTACAATGAGCAGTTCTTC CASSIRAGSYNEQFF
TRBJ1-2 - - TRBV7-8 TGTGCCAGCAGCGGAAGTACCCGGCAGGCTAACTATGGCTACACCTTC CASSGSTRQANYGYTF
TRBJ1-6 TRBD1 many TRBV28 TGTGCCAGCAGTTTGACCGGGACAGCAAATTCACCCCTCCACTTT CASSLTGTANSPLHF
TRBJ2-1 TRBD1 many TRBV10-2 TGCGCCATTGGACAGGGCGGTGAGCAGTTCTTC CAIGQGGEQFF
TRBJ2-7 TRBD2 many TRBV5-1 TGCGCCAGCAGCGACAGGACTAGCGCGACCTACGAGCAGTACTTC CASSDRTSATYEQYF
TRBJ2-1 - - TRBV6-5 TGTGCCAGCATTAGTTACAATGAGCAGTTCTTC CASISYNEQFF
TRBJ2-2 - - TRBV6-5 TGTGCCAGCAGTTATGAACAGGGTTGGGTCGGGGAGCTGTTTTTT CASSYEQGWVGELFF
TRBJ2-7 - many TRBV6-6 TGTGCCACCACGATTACAGGAGCAGTTTACGAGCAGTACTTC CATTITGAVYEQYF
TRBJ2-3 TRBD2 many TRBV4-3 TGCGCCAGCAGCCAAGATAATACCCCGGGACTAGAAACAGATACGCAGTATTTT CASSQDNTPGLETDTQYF
TRBJ2-3 - many TRBV30 TGTGCCTGGAGTGTACAGGGCGGCGTTAGCACAGATACGCAGTATTTT CAWSVQGGVSTDTQYF
TRBJ2-7 TRBD2 many TRBV27 TGTGCCAGCAGTTTACTAGCGGGGGAGTACGAGCAGTACTTC CASSLLAGEYEQYF
TRBJ1-4 - many TRBV27 TGTGCCAGCAGTTTAAGAAGGGGTGCAACTAATGAAAAACTGTTTTTT CASSLRRGATNEKLFF
TRBJ2-2 TRBD2 few TRBV6-5 TGTGCCAGCAGTTGGGGACTAGCGGGACCCAACACCGGGGAGCTGTTTTTT CASSWGLAGPNTGELFF
TRBJ2-7 - many TRBV19 TGTGCCAGTAGTATGATCGGGGGCGAGCAGTACTTC CASSMIGGEQYF
TRBJ2-5 - many TRBV4-3 TGCGCCAGCAGCCAAGCAAACAGGCAAGAGACCCAGTACTTC CASSQANRQETQYF
TRBJ2-5 - many TRBV5-1 TGCGCCAGCAGCTTGGGTTGGGGGCGCGAAGAATCGACCCAGTACTTC CASSLGWGREESTQYF
TRBJ2-7 TRBD1 - TRBV29-1 TGCAGCGTTGACTTGGGACAGCCGACCTACGAGCAGTACTTC CSVDLGQPTYEQYF
TRBJ2-1 - many TRBV12-3/TRBV12-4 TGTGCCAGCAGTAGACCAGGGGAATACAATGAGCAGTTCTTC CASSRPGEYNEQFF
TRBJ2-7 TRBD1 many TRBV2 TGTGCCAGCAGATGGGGACGGGACAGGAAGAACTACGAGCAGTACTTC CASRWGRDRKNYEQYF
TRBJ2-7 TRBD2 many TRBV11-2 TGTGCCAGCAGCTCCGGGACTAGATTCTGGGAGCAGTACTTC CASSSGTRFWEQYF
TRBJ2-5 - many TRBV3-1 TGTGCCAGCAGCCAAGCGGGACAACCCCAAGAGACCCAGTACTTC CASSQAGQPQETQYF
TRBJ2-2 - many TRBV18 TGTGCCAGCTTTTCCGCGAACACCGGGGAGCTGTTTTTT CASFSANTGELFF
TRBJ2-7 - many TRBV6-5 TGTGCCAGCAGTTATGGGACCAGCTACGAGCAGTACTTC CASSYGTSYEQYF
TRBJ2-1 - medium-sized TRBV3-1 TGTGCCAGCAGCCAAGAGGTGCACAATGAGCAGTTCTTC CASSQEVHNEQFF
TRBJ1-1 - - TRBV12-5 TGTGCTAGTGCCCCGGATGGCAACACTGAAGCTTTCTTT CASAPDGNTEAFF
TRBJ2-5 TRBD2 medium-sized TRBV4-3 TGCGCCAGCAGCCAAGTGCGGGAGGGGTACGAGACCCAGTACTTC CASSQVREGYETQYF
TRBJ2-3 TRBD2 - TRBV20-1 TGCAGTGCTTCCCTCGAAGCGGGGATCACAGATACGCAGTATTTT CSASLEAGITDTQYF
TRBJ2-6 - - TRBV5-5 TGTGCCAGCAGCTTGGACCCTGACGGAGTTGGGGCCAACGTCCTGACTTTC CASSLDPDGVGANVLTF
TRBJ1-1 - many TRBV7-9 TGTGCCAGCACCACGGGGGTAGTTGAAGCTTTCTTT CASTTGVVEAFF
TRBJ2-1 - many TRBV12-3/TRBV12-4 TGTGCCAGCAGTTTATTGGCGGCCCTAGCCTACAATGAGCAGTTCTTC CASSLLAALAYNEQFF
TRBJ1-1 - many TRBV6-5 TGTGCCAGCAGTTACTCTCCCTCGGGGCTCACTGAAGCTTTCTTT CASSYSPSGLTEAFF